The clone carrying this TCR beta chain was counted many times. Arm-PCR of CDR3 regions with iRepertoire HTBI primers generated TCR beta libraries. Each CDR3 protein gets one entry after TCRdb re-called the multiplex PCR reads with MiXCR. The sample shows almost 350,000 distinct CDR3 sequences, about 19% of them seen only once. This entry is derived from a study of regulatory T cells in long-lasting Graves disease. Specified time point: persistent/refractory GD, antithyroid drugs over 5 years with positive TRAb. RNA from PBMCs was the source of the TCR library. The CDR3 runs 16 residues. CDR1 is MDHEN and CDR2 is SYDVKM in the germline V gene. V shed 4 bases and J 3 bases; nucleotides not matched to a gene: 9.

The chain is built from TRBV28 and TRBJ2-7; 10 nucleotides agree with TRBD2. The receptor's source is a female donor with Graves disease. Sequences were derived from peripheral blood mononuclear cells (PBMCs), sampled when the disease was refractory, from a patient treated with antithyroid drugs. For the CDR3, the DNA is TGTGCCAGCAGTTCCCCCAGCGGGAGGGCCGTCTACGAGCAGTACTTC. Translated: CASSSPSGRAVYEQYF.